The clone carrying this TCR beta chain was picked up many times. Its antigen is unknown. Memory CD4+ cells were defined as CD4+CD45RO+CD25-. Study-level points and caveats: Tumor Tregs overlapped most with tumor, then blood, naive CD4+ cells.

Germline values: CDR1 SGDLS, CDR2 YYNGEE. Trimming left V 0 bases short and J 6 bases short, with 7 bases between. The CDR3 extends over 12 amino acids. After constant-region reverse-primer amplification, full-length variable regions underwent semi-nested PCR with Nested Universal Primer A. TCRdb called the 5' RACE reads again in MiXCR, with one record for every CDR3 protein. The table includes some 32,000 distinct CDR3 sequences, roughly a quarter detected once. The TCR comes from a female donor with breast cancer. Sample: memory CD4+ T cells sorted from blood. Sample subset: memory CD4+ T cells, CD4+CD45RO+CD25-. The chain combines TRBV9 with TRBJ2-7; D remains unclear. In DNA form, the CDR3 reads TGTGCCAGCAGCGTAGAAGGATTCGAGCAGTACTTC. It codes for CASSVEGFEQYF.